Presented here are 3 T cell receptor beta chains from one specimen sequenced in a study of T-cell reconstitution after alpha-beta-depleted transplantation in children. Library preparation (for TCRbeta) was performed with unique molecular identifiers. Each CDR3 protein is one row after TCRdb ran MiXCR on the PCR reads. The sample records around 500,000 distinct CDR3 sequences, 23% being singletons. The source material was PBMCs, mostly from graft donor cells, sampled 360 days after TCRalphabeta/CD19-depleted stem cell transplant. Receptors originate from a boy younger than two who had a stem cell transplant for acute myeloid leukemia, so the T cells may come from the graft donor.

The rearrangement joins TRBV20-1 to TRBJ2-1; 7 nucleotides align to TRBD2. CDR1 is DFQATT, CDR2 SNEGSKA, per germline (reference sequence). There are 16 residues in the CDR3. The V and J ends lost 0 bases and 6 bases, in that order; junction bases with no gene match: 11. CDR3 DNA sequence: TGCAGTGCTAGAGACATAGCGGGTACCCTTCTCAATGAGCAGTTCTTC. Amino acid sequence: CSARDIAGTLLNEQFF.

The CDR3 spells CASSQEGLGTTGELFF. The CDR3 region has the DNA TGCGCCAGCAGCCAAGAGGGACTAGGGACGACCGGGGAGCTGTTTTTT. The chain joins TRBV4-1 to TRBJ2-2, with TRBD2 identical over 8 bases. V lost 0 bases and J lost 5; bases outside the gene matches: 5. The CDR3 has 16 residues. The germline V gene has CDR1 MGHRA and CDR2 YSYEKL.

This clonotype was picked up many times. V gene TRBV12-3 or TRBV12-4 combines with J gene TRBJ2-1, with 11 positions matching TRBD2. After removal of 5 bases from V and 5 bases from J, the junction contained 2 bases not matched to a gene. The CDR3 loop spans 14 amino acids. CDR3 sequence: CASSGLAGNNEQFF. The CDR3 DNA sequence: TGTGCCAGCAGTGGACTAGCGGGTAACAATGAGCAGTTCTTC.